These T cell receptor beta chains were read from a single sample in a study of blood T cell repertoires in COVID-19. Data came from immunoSEQ multiplex PCR; TCRdb stores just in-frame clones and leaves some out. The sample lists 200,000 or so clones, around 80% occurring once. The sequencing input was peripheral blood. These receptors originate from a human donor with acute or convalescent COVID-19. The donor label of this sample is uncertain. The CDR3 runs from the conserved cysteine through the conserved F or W. The D gene is left open where the match is weak. Not all rows give a size; the values are once, few, many and, for expanded clones, a class.

TRBJ1-2	TRBV7-9	.	few	CASSLGPGIYGYTF	TGTGCCAGCAGCTTAGGTCCGGGGATCTATGGCTACACCTTC
TRBJ2-7	TRBV5-4	.	.	CASSLARSEQYF	TGTGCCAGTAGCTTAGCTCGGAGCGAGCAGTACTTC
TRBJ2-3	TRBV7-2	TRBD2	.	CASSPGGRGTDTQYF	TGTGCCAGCAGCCCCGGAGGGAGGGGCACAGATACGCAGTATTTT
TRBJ1-1	TRBV5-1	TRBD1	.	CASSAMARGPGTEAFF	TGCGCCAGCAGCGCGATGGCAAGGGGGCCGGGGACTGAAGCTTTCTTT
TRBJ2-6	TRBV29-1	.	.	CSAQTEYLSGANVLTF	TGCAGCGCCCAGACAGAGTACCTCTCTGGGGCCAACGTCCTGACTTTC
TRBJ1-4	TRBV30	.	.	CAGGTSRLGTTNEKLFF	TGTGCCGGCGGGACTTCTAGGCTGGGTACAACTAATGAAAAACTGTTTTTT
TRBJ1-5	TRBV27	.	.	CASSPRGENQPQHF	TGTGCCAGCAGTCCCCGCGGGGAGAATCAGCCCCAGCATTTT
TRBJ1-1	TRBV3-1/TRBV3-2	.	.	CASSPPLNREMNTEAFF	TGTGCCAGCAGTCCACCTCTCAACAGGGAAATGAACACTGAAGCTTTCTTT
TRBJ2-7	TRBV7-2	TRBD2	.	CASSLPGLASSVF	TGTGCCAGCAGCTTACCGGGACTAGCGTCGTCGGTCTTC
TRBJ2-3	TRBV19	.	.	CASSTNRITDTQYF	TGTGCCAGTAGTACCAACAGAATCACAGATACGCAGTATTTT
TRBJ2-1	TRBV7-9	.	.	CASSFEGRAGQFF	TGTGCCAGCAGCTTCGAGGGCCGGGCAGGGCAGTTCTTC
TRBJ1-5	TRBV28	.	.	CASSIRVDQPQHF	TGTGCCAGCAGTATCAGGGTTGATCAGCCCCAGCATTTT
TRBJ2-7	TRBV5-1	TRBD1	.	CASSLGGTAYEQYF	TGCGCCAGCAGCTTAGGGGGCACCGCCTACGAGCAGTACTTC